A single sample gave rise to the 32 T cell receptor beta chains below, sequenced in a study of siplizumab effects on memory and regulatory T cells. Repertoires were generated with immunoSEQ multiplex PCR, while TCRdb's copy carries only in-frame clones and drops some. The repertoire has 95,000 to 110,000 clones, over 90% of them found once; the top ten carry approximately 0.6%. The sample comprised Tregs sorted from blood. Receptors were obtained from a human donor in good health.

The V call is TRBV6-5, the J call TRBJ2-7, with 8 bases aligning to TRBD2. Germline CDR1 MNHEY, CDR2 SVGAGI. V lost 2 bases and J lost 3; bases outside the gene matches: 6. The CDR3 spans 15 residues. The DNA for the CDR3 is TGTGCCAGCAGTTACAAAAGCGGGAGCCGCTACGAGCAGTACTTC. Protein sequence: CASSYKSGSRYEQYF.

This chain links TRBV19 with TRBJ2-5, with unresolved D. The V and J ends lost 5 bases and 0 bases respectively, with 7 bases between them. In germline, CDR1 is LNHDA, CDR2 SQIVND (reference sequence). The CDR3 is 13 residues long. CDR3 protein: CASSSIYQETQYF. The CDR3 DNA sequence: TGTGCCAGTAGTTCTATTTACCAAGAGACCCAGTACTTC. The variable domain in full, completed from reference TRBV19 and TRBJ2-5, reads DGGITQSPKYLFRKEGQNVTLSCEQNLNHDAMYWYRQDPGQGLRLIYYSQIVNDFQKGDIAEGYSVSREKKESFPLTVTSAQKNPTAFYLCASSSIYQETQYFGPGTRLLVL.

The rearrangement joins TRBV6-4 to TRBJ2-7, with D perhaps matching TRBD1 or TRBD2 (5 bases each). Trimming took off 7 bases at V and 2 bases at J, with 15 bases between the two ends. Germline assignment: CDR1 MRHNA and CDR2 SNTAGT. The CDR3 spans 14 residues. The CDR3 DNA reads TGTGCCAGCACTGATCGGTGGGACGCCTACGAGCAGTACTTC. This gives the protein CASTDRWDAYEQYF.

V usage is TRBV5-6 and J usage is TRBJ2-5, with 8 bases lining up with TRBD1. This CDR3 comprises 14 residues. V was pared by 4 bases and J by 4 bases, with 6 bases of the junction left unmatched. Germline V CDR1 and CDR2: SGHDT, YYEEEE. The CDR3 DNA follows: TGTGCCAGCAGCCTTCCGGGACAGGTAGAGACCCAGTACTTC. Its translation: CASSLPGQVETQYF.

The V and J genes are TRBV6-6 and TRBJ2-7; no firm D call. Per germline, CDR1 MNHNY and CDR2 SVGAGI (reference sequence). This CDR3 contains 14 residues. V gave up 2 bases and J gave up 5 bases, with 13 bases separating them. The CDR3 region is CASSYPVPTNEQYF. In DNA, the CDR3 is TGTGCCAGCAGTTACCCAGTCCCCACCAACGAGCAGTACTTC.

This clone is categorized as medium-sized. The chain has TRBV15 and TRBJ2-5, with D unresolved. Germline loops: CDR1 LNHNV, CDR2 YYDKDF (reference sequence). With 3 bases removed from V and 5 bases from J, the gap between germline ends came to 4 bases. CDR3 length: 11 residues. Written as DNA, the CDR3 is TGTGCCACCAGCAGTAGGGAGACCCAGTACTTC. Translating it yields CATSSRETQYF.

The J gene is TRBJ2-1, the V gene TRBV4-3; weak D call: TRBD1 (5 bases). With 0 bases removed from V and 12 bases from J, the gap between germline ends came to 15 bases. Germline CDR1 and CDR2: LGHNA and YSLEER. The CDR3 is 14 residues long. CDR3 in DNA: TGCGCCAGCAGCCAAGATTTGTCAGGGTGGGCGCAGTTCTTC. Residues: CASSQDLSGWAQFF.

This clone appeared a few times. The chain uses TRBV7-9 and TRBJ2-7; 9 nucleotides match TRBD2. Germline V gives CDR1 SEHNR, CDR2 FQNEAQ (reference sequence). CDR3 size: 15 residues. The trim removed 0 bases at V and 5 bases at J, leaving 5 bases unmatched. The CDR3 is CASSLAGIAGDEQYF. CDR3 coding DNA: TGTGCCAGCAGCTTAGCGGGAATAGCGGGAGACGAGCAGTACTTC.

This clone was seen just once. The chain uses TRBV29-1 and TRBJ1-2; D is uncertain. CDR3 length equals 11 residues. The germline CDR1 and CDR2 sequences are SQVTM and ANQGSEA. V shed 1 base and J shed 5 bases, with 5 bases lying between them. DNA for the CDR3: TGCAGCGTTGAAGCACTATATGGCTACACCTTC. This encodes CSVEALYGYTF.

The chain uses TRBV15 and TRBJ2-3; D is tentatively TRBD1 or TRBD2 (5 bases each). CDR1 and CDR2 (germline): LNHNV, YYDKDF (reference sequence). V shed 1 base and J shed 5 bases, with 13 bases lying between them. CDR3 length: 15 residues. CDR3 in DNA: TGTGCCACCAGCAGAGCAGGGCTAGCAGGAGATACGCAGTATTTT. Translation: CATSRAGLAGDTQYF.

The CDR3 sequence is CASSLLAGGETQYF. CDR3 bases: TGTGCCAGCAGTTTATTAGCGGGGGGGGAGACCCAGTACTTC. The chain has TRBV27 and TRBJ2-5; 11 nucleotides match TRBD2. Trimming removed 1 base from V and 5 bases from J; junction bases left unmatched: 0. CDR1 is MNHEY and CDR2 is SMNVEV in the germline V gene (reference sequence). This CDR3 has 14 amino acids.

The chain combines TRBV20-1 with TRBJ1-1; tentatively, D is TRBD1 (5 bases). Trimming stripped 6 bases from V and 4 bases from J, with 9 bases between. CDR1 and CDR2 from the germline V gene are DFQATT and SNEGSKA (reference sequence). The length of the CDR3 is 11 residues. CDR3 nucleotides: TGCAGTGCCGGACAACCCACTGAAGCTTTCTTT. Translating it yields CSAGQPTEAFF.

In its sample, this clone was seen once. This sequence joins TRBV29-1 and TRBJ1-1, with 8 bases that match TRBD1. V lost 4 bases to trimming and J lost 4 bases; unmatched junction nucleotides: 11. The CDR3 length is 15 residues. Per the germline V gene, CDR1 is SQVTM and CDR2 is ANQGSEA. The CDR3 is CSVGGQGGWGTEAFF. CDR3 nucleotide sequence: TGCAGCGTTGGAGGACAGGGAGGTTGGGGCACTGAAGCTTTCTTT.

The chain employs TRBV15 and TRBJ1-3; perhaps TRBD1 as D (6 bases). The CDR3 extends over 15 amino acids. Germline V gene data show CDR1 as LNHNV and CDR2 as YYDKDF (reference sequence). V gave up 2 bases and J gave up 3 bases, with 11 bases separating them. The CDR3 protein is CATSRTTGIGNTIYF. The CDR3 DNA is TGTGCCACCAGCAGAACGACAGGTATTGGAAACACCATATATTTT.

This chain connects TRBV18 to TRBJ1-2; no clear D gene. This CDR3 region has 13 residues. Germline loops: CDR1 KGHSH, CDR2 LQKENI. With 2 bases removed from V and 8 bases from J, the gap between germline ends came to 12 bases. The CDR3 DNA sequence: TGTGCCAGCTCACCAAGGGCCCAAGAAGGCTACACCTTC. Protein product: CASSPRAQEGYTF.

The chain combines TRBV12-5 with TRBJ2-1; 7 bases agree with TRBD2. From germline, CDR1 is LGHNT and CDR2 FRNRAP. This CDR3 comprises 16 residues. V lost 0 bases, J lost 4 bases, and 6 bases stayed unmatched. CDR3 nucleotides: TGTGCTAGTGGTTTGGTCTCTAGCGGACTGTACAATGAGCAGTTCTTC. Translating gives CASGLVSSGLYNEQFF.

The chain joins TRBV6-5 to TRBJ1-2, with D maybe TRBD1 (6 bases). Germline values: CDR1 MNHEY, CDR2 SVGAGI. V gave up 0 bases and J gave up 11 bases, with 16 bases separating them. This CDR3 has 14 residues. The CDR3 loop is CASSYSGGARGYTF. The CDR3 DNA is TGTGCCAGCAGTTACTCGGGGGGGGCCCGAGGGTACACCTTC.

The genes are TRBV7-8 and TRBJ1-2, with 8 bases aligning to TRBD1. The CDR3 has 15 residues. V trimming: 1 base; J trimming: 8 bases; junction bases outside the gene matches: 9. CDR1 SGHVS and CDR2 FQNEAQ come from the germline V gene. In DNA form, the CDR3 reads TGTGCCAGCAGCTTAGAGGCGAGGGGGACAGGCGGCTACACCTTC. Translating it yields CASSLEARGTGGYTF.

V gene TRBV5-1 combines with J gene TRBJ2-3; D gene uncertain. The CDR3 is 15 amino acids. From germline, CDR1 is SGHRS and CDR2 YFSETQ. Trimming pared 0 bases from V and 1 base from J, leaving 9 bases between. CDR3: CASSLAAAGTDTQYF. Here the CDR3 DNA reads TGCGCCAGCAGCTTGGCAGCAGCCGGCACAGATACGCAGTATTTT.

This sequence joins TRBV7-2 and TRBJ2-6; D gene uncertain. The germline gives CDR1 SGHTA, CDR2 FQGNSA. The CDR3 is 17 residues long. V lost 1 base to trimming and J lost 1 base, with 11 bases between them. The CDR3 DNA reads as TGTGCCAGCAGCTTAGGTGGCAGGTTGTCTGGGGCCAACGTCCTGACTTTC. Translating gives CASSLGGRLSGANVLTF.

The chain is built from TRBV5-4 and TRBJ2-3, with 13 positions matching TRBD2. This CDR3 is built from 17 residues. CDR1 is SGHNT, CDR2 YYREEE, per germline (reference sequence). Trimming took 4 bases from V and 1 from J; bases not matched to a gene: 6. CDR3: CASSPRTSGGRTDTQYF. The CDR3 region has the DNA TGTGCCAGCAGCCCGAGGACTAGCGGGGGACGCACAGATACGCAGTATTTT.

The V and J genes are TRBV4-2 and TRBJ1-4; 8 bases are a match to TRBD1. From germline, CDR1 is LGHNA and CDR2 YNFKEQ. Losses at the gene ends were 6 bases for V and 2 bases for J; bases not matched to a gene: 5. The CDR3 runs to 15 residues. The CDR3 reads CASSIQGATNEKLFF. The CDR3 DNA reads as TGTGCCAGCAGTATCCAGGGGGCGACTAATGAAAAACTGTTTTTT.

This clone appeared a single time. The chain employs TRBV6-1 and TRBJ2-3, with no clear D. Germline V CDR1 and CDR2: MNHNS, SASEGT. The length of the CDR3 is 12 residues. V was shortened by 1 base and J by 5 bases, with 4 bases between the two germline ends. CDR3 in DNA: TGTGCCAGCAGTGAAGAGGGAGATACGCAGTATTTT. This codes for CASSEEGDTQYF.

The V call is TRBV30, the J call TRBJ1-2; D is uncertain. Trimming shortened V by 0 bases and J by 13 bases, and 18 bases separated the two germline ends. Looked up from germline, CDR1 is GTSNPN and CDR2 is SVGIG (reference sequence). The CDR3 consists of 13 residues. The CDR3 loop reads CAWSVAPSYSFTF. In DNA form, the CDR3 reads TGTGCCTGGAGTGTTGCCCCTTCCTACTCCTTCACCTTC.

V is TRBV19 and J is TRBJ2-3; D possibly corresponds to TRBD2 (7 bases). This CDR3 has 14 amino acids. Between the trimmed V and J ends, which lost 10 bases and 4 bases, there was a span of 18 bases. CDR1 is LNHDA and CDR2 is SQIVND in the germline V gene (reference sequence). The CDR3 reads CATTPRGGADTQYF. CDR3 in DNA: TGTGCCACCACCCCCCGAGGGGGGGCAGATACGCAGTATTTT.

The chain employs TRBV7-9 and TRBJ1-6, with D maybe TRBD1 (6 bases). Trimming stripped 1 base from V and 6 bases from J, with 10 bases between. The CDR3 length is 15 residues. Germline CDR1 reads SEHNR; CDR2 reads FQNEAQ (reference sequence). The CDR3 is CASSLVGRGNSPLHF. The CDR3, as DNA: TGTGCCAGCAGCTTAGTTGGCAGGGGTAATTCACCCCTCCACTTT.

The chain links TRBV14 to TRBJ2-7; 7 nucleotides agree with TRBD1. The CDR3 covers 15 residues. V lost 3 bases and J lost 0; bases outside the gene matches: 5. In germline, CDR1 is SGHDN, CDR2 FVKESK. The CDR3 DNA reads TGTGCCAGCAGCCAGGGACAGTTGAGCTCCTACGAGCAGTACTTC. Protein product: CASSQGQLSSYEQYF.

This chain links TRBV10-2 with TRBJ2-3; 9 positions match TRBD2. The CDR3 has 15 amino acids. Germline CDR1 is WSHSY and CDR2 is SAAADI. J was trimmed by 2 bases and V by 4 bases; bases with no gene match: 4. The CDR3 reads CASSGLAGSTDTQYF. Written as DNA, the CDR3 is TGCGCCAGCAGTGGCCTAGCGGGGTCCACAGATACGCAGTATTTT.

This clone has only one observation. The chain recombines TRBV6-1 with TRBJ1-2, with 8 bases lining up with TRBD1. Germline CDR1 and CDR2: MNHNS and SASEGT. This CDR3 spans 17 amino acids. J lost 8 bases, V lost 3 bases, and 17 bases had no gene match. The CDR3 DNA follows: TGTGCCAGCAGTGAGAAAGGAAGGAGTCAGGGGGCGCAAGGCTACACCTTC. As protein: CASSEKGRSQGAQGYTF.

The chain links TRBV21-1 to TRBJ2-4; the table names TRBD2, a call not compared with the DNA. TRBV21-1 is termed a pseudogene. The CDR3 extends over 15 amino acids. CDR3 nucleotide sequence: TGTGCCAGCAGCCTTACAGCGGGGGGGAAAAACATTCAGTACTTC. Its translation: CASSLTAGGKNIQYF.

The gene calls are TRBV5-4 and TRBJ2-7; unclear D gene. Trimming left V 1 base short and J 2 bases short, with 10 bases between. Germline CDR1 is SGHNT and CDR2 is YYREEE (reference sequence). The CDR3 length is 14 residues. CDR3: CASSLSVGPYEQYF. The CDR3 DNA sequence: TGTGCCAGCAGCTTGTCTGTAGGGCCCTACGAGCAGTACTTC.

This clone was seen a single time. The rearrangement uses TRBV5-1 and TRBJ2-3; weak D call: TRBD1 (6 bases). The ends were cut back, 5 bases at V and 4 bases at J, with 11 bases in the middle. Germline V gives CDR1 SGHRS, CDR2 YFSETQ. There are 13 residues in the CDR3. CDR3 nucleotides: TGCGCCAGCAGTTACAGGGAAGCAGATACGCAGTATTTT. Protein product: CASSYREADTQYF.